The entry below gives a single TCR beta chain sequence along with its context. Its antigen remains undetermined. No base-level quality is on record; no much larger clone is a single base apart. These data belong to a study of radiation and T cells in renal cell carcinoma (dated by TCRdb to 2018 to 2020). Context from the whole study: In total, approximately 55 samples, comprising 26 tumors and around 27 peripheral blood samples, were subjected to TCR beta sequencing. The final blood draw was performed at 4 weeks after radiation, at the same time as nephrectomy. Across all 50 or so samples, several million unique CDR3 nucleotide sequences, encoding 2,658,974 unique CDR3 amino acid sequences, were identified.

TCR beta libraries were generated from genomic DNA with the immunoSEQ kit, following the manufacturer's recommendations. Library preparation used a first multiplex PCR with proprietary primers, then a second PCR adding unique barcodes, with bead cleanups after each round. Each sample batch included a kit-provided positive control reaction and a negative control reaction. The final libraries were assessed on an Agilent 4200 TapeStation D1000 ScreenTape, pooled by volume, and quantified by qPCR. Sequencing ran on an Illumina NextSeq500 with a MidOutput 150-cycle cartridge, using 156 Read1 and 15 Index1 cycles with kit custom primers. The pooled library was loaded at roughly 0.93 pM, with a roughly 20% PhiX control spiked in. In the source study's methods: Vendor-processed data were analyzed in R, and a clonotype was defined as all T cells sharing the same CDR3 nucleotide sequence. For clone abundance analyses, frequencies were normalized to the 10,000 most abundant clones in each sample. Before analysis, public T cell clones were removed, and these numbered fewer than six per sample on average. An abundance difference of at least 32-fold between compartments was the criterion for calling clonotypes tumor-enriched or baseline blood-enriched. A beta-binomial differential abundance model was used to identify clonotypes that were expanded or contracted between blood time points. Similarity between tumor and blood repertoires was quantified using the Baroni-Urbani and Buser coefficient, and groups were compared with two-tailed Wilcoxon tests in R. Held by TCRdb, this immuneACCESS table contains in-frame sequences only and omits some clones. Under half of the omission traces to an unresolved V gene where checked; the cause of the rest is unknown. The DNA gave D and trimming, while V, J and clone size come from that table. The sample has tens of thousands of clones on record, over 80% of them singletons. The ten biggest clones cover 25% to 30% of the sample.

In light of the paper, this sample's time point label describes: blood 4 weeks post-SBRT, at nephrectomy. The label giving this sample's treatment or condition can be read as: 15 Gy SBRT to primary tumor, nephrectomy 4 weeks later. Samples were obtained from a clinical trial, in which 15 Gy stereotactic body radiation therapy was delivered to primary renal cell carcinomas and nephrectomy was performed 4 weeks later. To follow tumor-enriched clonotypes, serial peripheral blood was collected from radiation-treated patients at baseline and at 2 weeks and 4 weeks after SBRT. All patients had renal cell carcinoma with clear cell pathology. Genomic DNA for TCR sequencing was prepared using the QIAamp DNA Blood Mini Kit (Qiagen). Samples were included in the analyses only if all quality control checks were passed. Broad study findings and their caveats: Because no pretreatment tumor biopsies were available, whether clonotypes were present in the tumor at baseline could not be determined. Because the trial had a single-armed design, the trial could not examine how radiation dose or scheduling affected the TCR repertoire. Dynamics of the blood repertoire were not tracked past 4 weeks after treatment. Top tumor clonotypes rose in blood from baseline to 2 weeks post-radiation, then contracted by 4 weeks, suggesting transient expansion of tumor-resident clones.

The TCR comes from a woman in her seventies with renal cell carcinoma. The sample was blood, taken from a patient whose treatment included radiotherapy and nephrectomy.

CDR3 loop: CASSPGRGTQYF. The sequenced DNA: TGTGCCAGCAGCCCAGGGCGGGGGACCCAGTACTTC. The chain links TRBV13 with TRBJ2-5; the D region possibly corresponds to TRBD2 (6 bases align). Trimming removed 5 bases from V and 7 bases from J, leaving 11 bases between the germline ends. CDR1 and CDR2 (PRHDT, FYEKMQ) derive from the germline V gene (reference sequence). Its CDR3 holds 12 amino acids, cysteine through phenylalanine. The entry retains the CDR3 DNA only, 36 bases that are in frame from base 1. With the rest looked up from the reference TRBV13 and TRBJ2-5 genes rather than sequenced, the full variable domain is AAGVIQSPRHLIKEKRETATLKCYPIPRHDTVYWYQQGPGQDPQFLISFYEKMQSDKGSIPDRFSAQQFSDYHSELNMSSLELGDSALYFCASSPGRGTQYFGPGTRLLVL.